This is a list of T cell receptor beta chains from one sample in a study of T cells in Graves' hyperthyroidism and ophthalmopathy. TCRdb fed the multiplex PCR reads into MiXCR, producing one record per CDR3 protein. Here the sample spans approximately 360,000 distinct CDR3 sequences, roughly 25% being singletons. Sequences were obtained from blood. These receptors all come from a middle-aged man with Graves' hyperthyroidism. CDR3s include the opening cysteine and the closing phenylalanine or tryptophan. Each record gives: clone size, D gene, J gene, V gene, CDR3 DNA, CDR3 protein. The D gene is left open where the match is weak. Part of the rows lack a size; the others show once, few, many or a class for expanded clones.

clone_size: once
d_call: -
j_call: TRBJ1-1
v_call: TRBV6-1
cdr3_nt: TGTGCCAGCACGGCGGAGCTAAGAATGAACACTGAAGCTTTCTTT
cdr3_aa: CASTAELRMNTEAFF

clone_size: -
d_call: -
j_call: TRBJ1-1
v_call: TRBV14
cdr3_nt: TGTGCCAGCAGCCAAGATGTCGGGAGGGTGAACACTGAAGCTTTCTTT
cdr3_aa: CASSQDVGRVNTEAFF

clone_size: -
d_call: TRBD2
j_call: TRBJ2-1
v_call: TRBV6-5
cdr3_nt: TGTGCCAGCAGTTACTCGGAAGGACTAGCGGGAACACACAATGAGCAGTTCTTC
cdr3_aa: CASSYSEGLAGTHNEQFF

clone_size: few
d_call: -
j_call: TRBJ1-5
v_call: TRBV13
cdr3_nt: TGTGCCAGCAGCGTAAGGGGAGGTCAGCCCCAGCATTTT
cdr3_aa: CASSVRGGQPQHF

clone_size: -
d_call: -
j_call: TRBJ2-1
v_call: TRBV2
cdr3_nt: TGTGCCGGCCGGCATAATACATACAATGAGCAGTTCTTC
cdr3_aa: CAGRHNTYNEQFF

clone_size: -
d_call: -
j_call: TRBJ2-5
v_call: TRBV28
cdr3_nt: TGTGCCAGCAGCACGACAGGAGTTCGGTACTTC
cdr3_aa: CASSTTGVRYF

clone_size: -
d_call: -
j_call: TRBJ2-7
v_call: TRBV5-1
cdr3_nt: TGCGCCAGCAGCTTTACGGTGGGCTCCTACGAGCAGTACTTC
cdr3_aa: CASSFTVGSYEQYF

clone_size: -
d_call: TRBD1
j_call: TRBJ2-3
v_call: TRBV9
cdr3_nt: TGTGCCAGCAGCGGACAGGGGGCTCGCACAGATACGCAGTATTTT
cdr3_aa: CASSGQGARTDTQYF

clone_size: many
d_call: TRBD2
j_call: TRBJ2-1
v_call: TRBV2
cdr3_nt: TGTGCCAGCAGCCGGGGACAGGGACGCCTAGCGGGGGGCAATGAGCAGTTCTTC
cdr3_aa: CASSRGQGRLAGGNEQFF

clone_size: -
d_call: -
j_call: TRBJ1-6
v_call: TRBV4-2
cdr3_nt: TGTGCCAGCAGCCAAGACTCCGACGGTTATAATTCACCCCTCCACTTT
cdr3_aa: CASSQDSDGYNSPLHF

clone_size: few
d_call: -
j_call: TRBJ2-5
v_call: TRBV24-1
cdr3_nt: TGTGCCACCAGTGATTCGCGGGGGACAGGAGAGACCCAGTACTTC
cdr3_aa: CATSDSRGTGETQYF

clone_size: few
d_call: TRBD1
j_call: TRBJ2-7
v_call: TRBV12-3/TRBV12-4
cdr3_nt: TGTGCCAGCAGTCAGCCGGGACAGGGGTCCTACGAGCAGTACTTC
cdr3_aa: CASSQPGQGSYEQYF

clone_size: few
d_call: -
j_call: TRBJ1-1
v_call: TRBV7-9
cdr3_nt: TGTGCCAGCACCCCTTTGCTGGGGGCAAAGGGAGGGAACACTGAAGCTTTCTTT
cdr3_aa: CASTPLLGAKGGNTEAFF

clone_size: many
d_call: TRBD1
j_call: TRBJ2-2
v_call: TRBV2
cdr3_nt: TGTGCCAGCAGTGTCACAGGGGGGACCGGGGAGCTGTTTTTT
cdr3_aa: CASSVTGGTGELFF

clone_size: -
d_call: -
j_call: TRBJ2-2
v_call: TRBV5-1
cdr3_nt: TGCGCCAGCAGCTTGGACGGGATAGAGGGGGAGCTGTTTTTT
cdr3_aa: CASSLDGIEGELFF

clone_size: -
d_call: -
j_call: TRBJ2-7
v_call: TRBV4-1
cdr3_nt: TGCGCCAGCAGCCAAGCCCAGGCGGTCTACGAGCAGTACTTC
cdr3_aa: CASSQAQAVYEQYF

clone_size: -
d_call: -
j_call: TRBJ2-2
v_call: TRBV20-1
cdr3_nt: TGCAGTGCTAGATATGTGTCGGCCGGGGAGCTGTTTTTT
cdr3_aa: CSARYVSAGELFF

clone_size: many
d_call: -
j_call: TRBJ2-5
v_call: TRBV2
cdr3_nt: TGTGCCAGCAAAACTAAGACCATAGAGACCCAGTACTTC
cdr3_aa: CASKTKTIETQYF

clone_size: -
d_call: TRBD2
j_call: TRBJ2-1
v_call: TRBV10-2
cdr3_nt: TGCGCCAGCAGTTTAGCGGGAGGGAACTACAATGAGCAGTTCTTC
cdr3_aa: CASSLAGGNYNEQFF

clone_size: -
d_call: -
j_call: TRBJ2-4
v_call: TRBV18
cdr3_nt: TGTGCCAGCTCAGCACAGGGTGACATTCAGTACTTC
cdr3_aa: CASSAQGDIQYF

clone_size: -
d_call: TRBD2
j_call: TRBJ2-7
v_call: TRBV13
cdr3_nt: TGTGCCAGCAGCTTAGGCGCTAGCGGGAGGGCCTACGGGCAGTACTTC
cdr3_aa: CASSLGASGRAYGQYF

clone_size: many
d_call: TRBD2
j_call: TRBJ2-1
v_call: TRBV11-2
cdr3_nt: TGTGCCAGCAGCTTAGATGGGGGGGGACGGCAGTTCTTC
cdr3_aa: CASSLDGGGRQFF

clone_size: -
d_call: -
j_call: TRBJ1-6
v_call: TRBV2
cdr3_nt: TGTGCCACCATTTCAGGATCTCGGTCGAATTCACCCCTCCACTTT
cdr3_aa: CATISGSRSNSPLHF

clone_size: -
d_call: TRBD2
j_call: TRBJ2-7
v_call: TRBV6-2/TRBV6-3
cdr3_nt: TGTGCCAGCAGTTACTCGACTAGCGGGAGAACCCACGAGCAGTACTTC
cdr3_aa: CASSYSTSGRTHEQYF

clone_size: -
d_call: -
j_call: TRBJ1-5
v_call: TRBV11-2
cdr3_nt: TGTGCCAGCAGCCCAGGGGAATTGGGTGGCAATCAGCCCCAGCATTTT
cdr3_aa: CASSPGELGGNQPQHF

clone_size: -
d_call: TRBD2
j_call: TRBJ2-7
v_call: TRBV7-2
cdr3_nt: TGTGCCAGCAGCTCCCACTTTAGCGGGAGGGGATCCTACGAGCAGTACTTC
cdr3_aa: CASSSHFSGRGSYEQYF

clone_size: few
d_call: TRBD1
j_call: TRBJ1-2
v_call: TRBV29-1
cdr3_nt: TGCAGCGTTACCGGGACAGGGAGTAGCTATGGCTACACCTTC
cdr3_aa: CSVTGTGSSYGYTF

clone_size: many
d_call: TRBD1
j_call: TRBJ2-5
v_call: TRBV27
cdr3_nt: TGTGCCAGCAACAGACAGGGTAGTAGTGAGACCCAGTACTTC
cdr3_aa: CASNRQGSSETQYF

clone_size: many
d_call: TRBD2
j_call: TRBJ2-5
v_call: TRBV11-2
cdr3_nt: TGTGCCAGCAACCAACCGGGACTAGCGGGAGAAGAGACCCAGTACTTC
cdr3_aa: CASNQPGLAGEETQYF

clone_size: few
d_call: -
j_call: TRBJ2-1
v_call: TRBV2
cdr3_nt: TGTGCCAGCAGTGCCGCTTTCGAGCAGTTCTTC
cdr3_aa: CASSAAFEQFF

clone_size: many
d_call: TRBD1
j_call: TRBJ2-1
v_call: TRBV18
cdr3_nt: TGTGCCAGCCGACAGACAGGGCCGAATGAGCAGTTCTTC
cdr3_aa: CASRQTGPNEQFF

clone_size: many
d_call: TRBD2
j_call: TRBJ2-7
v_call: TRBV3-1
cdr3_nt: TGTGCCAGCAGCCAAGTGGGTAGCGGGAGTTACGAGCAGTACTTC
cdr3_aa: CASSQVGSGSYEQYF

clone_size: -
d_call: TRBD1
j_call: TRBJ2-3
v_call: TRBV13
cdr3_nt: TGTGCCAGCAGCACAACAGGGGTTGGGACAGATACGCAGTATTTT
cdr3_aa: CASSTTGVGTDTQYF

clone_size: -
d_call: -
j_call: TRBJ1-1
v_call: TRBV6-1
cdr3_nt: TGTGCCAGCAGTGAAGTTCCAAGTACTGAAGCTTTCTTT
cdr3_aa: CASSEVPSTEAFF

clone_size: many
d_call: -
j_call: TRBJ2-7
v_call: TRBV28
cdr3_nt: TGTGCCAGCAGTTTGACGGGTGGCGGGGTTTACGAGCAGTACTTC
cdr3_aa: CASSLTGGGVYEQYF

clone_size: -
d_call: -
j_call: TRBJ1-1
v_call: TRBV19
cdr3_nt: TGTGCCAGTATCGGATTAGTGGACACTGAAGCTTTCTTT
cdr3_aa: CASIGLVDTEAFF

clone_size: -
d_call: -
j_call: TRBJ2-1
v_call: TRBV5-1
cdr3_nt: TGCGCCAGCAGCTTAGTAGGCGGGGTCGACAGCGTGAATGAGCAGTTCTTC
cdr3_aa: CASSLVGGVDSVNEQFF

clone_size: -
d_call: TRBD1
j_call: TRBJ2-3
v_call: TRBV18
cdr3_nt: TGTGCCAGCTCACCCGGACAGGGCTTCACAGATACGCAGTATTTT
cdr3_aa: CASSPGQGFTDTQYF

clone_size: few
d_call: TRBD2
j_call: TRBJ2-2
v_call: TRBV10-1
cdr3_nt: TGCGCCAGCAGTGAGTCGGCGGGAGCCGGGGAGCTGTTTTTT
cdr3_aa: CASSESAGAGELFF

clone_size: -
d_call: -
j_call: TRBJ2-7
v_call: TRBV19
cdr3_nt: TGTGCCAGTAGTGCCCCAGGACGGCTCGCCTACGAGCAGTACTTC
cdr3_aa: CASSAPGRLAYEQYF

clone_size: few
d_call: -
j_call: TRBJ2-3
v_call: TRBV24-1
cdr3_nt: TGTGCCACCAGTGATTTTGGGGCCGCGGCGGGACGGACAGATACGCAGTATTTT
cdr3_aa: CATSDFGAAAGRTDTQYF

clone_size: -
d_call: -
j_call: TRBJ2-1
v_call: TRBV6-4
cdr3_nt: TGTGCCAGCAGTGAGATGTTTAACAATGAGCAGTTCTTC
cdr3_aa: CASSEMFNNEQFF

clone_size: -
d_call: -
j_call: TRBJ2-1
v_call: TRBV27
cdr3_nt: TGTGCCAGCAGTGTTGACGGATGGGGCCTTAATGAGCAGTTCTTC
cdr3_aa: CASSVDGWGLNEQFF

clone_size: many
d_call: -
j_call: TRBJ2-3
v_call: TRBV2
cdr3_nt: TGTGCCAGCAGGCCTGGGGGCGGGAGCGCAGATACGCAGTATTTT
cdr3_aa: CASRPGGGSADTQYF

clone_size: -
d_call: -
j_call: TRBJ1-1
v_call: TRBV10-3
cdr3_nt: TGTGCCATCAGTGAGGCAGACAAGAACACTGAAGCTTTCTTT
cdr3_aa: CAISEADKNTEAFF